Listed below are T cell receptor beta chains from one sample, sequenced in a study of blood T cell repertoires in COVID-19. The assay was immunoSEQ multiplex PCR, and TCRdb's table has in-frame clones only and misses some. The sample has 220,000 or so clones; around 90% are singletons. The sample was peripheral blood. The receptors derive from a man aged 55 to 69 who had recovered from COVID-19. Both conserved end residues are part of each CDR3. Fields, in order: clone size, J gene, V gene, D gene, CDR3 DNA, CDR3 protein. A D gene is named only where the DNA matches it firmly. Clone size is not always given. Where it is, it says once, few, many or a class for expanded clones.

-	TRBJ1-3	TRBV11-2	TRBD1	TGTGCCAGCAGCTGGGACAGGGGGACCAACACCATATATTTT	CASSWDRGTNTIYF
-	TRBJ1-1	TRBV5-5	-	TGTGCCAGCAGCTTGACAGTAAACACTGAAGCTTTCTTT	CASSLTVNTEAFF
-	TRBJ2-7	TRBV24-1	-	TGTGCCACCAGTGATCCCGTCACGGACCGCCGGGACTCCTACGAGCAGTACTTC	CATSDPVTDRRDSYEQYF
-	TRBJ1-1	TRBV18	TRBD1	TGTGCCAGCTCCCCGGGACAGGGAGGAATCACTGAAGCTTTCTTT	CASSPGQGGITEAFF
-	TRBJ2-1	TRBV10-3	TRBD1	TGTGCCATCAGTGAAATGTCAGGGGGCGTGGGGGATGAGCAGTTCTTC	CAISEMSGGVGDEQFF
-	TRBJ2-2	TRBV3-1/TRBV3-2	-	TGTGCCAGCAGCCAAGAATGGGGCTCAGCCGGGGAGCTGTTTTTT	CASSQEWGSAGELFF
once	TRBJ1-2	TRBV27	TRBD1	TGTGCCAGCAGTCCCGGGACAGGGACGAACTATGGCTACACCTTC	CASSPGTGTNYGYTF
-	TRBJ2-7	TRBV3-1/TRBV3-2	-	TGTGCCAGCAGCCAAGTTCTAGCGTCGGCCGAGCAGTACTTC	CASSQVLASAEQYF
-	TRBJ2-3	TRBV24-1	TRBD1	TGTGCCACCAGTGATAAGGGGGCCCCTAGCACAGATACGCAGTATTTT	CATSDKGAPSTDTQYF
-	TRBJ1-6	TRBV13	-	TGTGCCAGCACCGGTAGTACCTATAATTCACCCCTCCACTTT	CASTGSTYNSPLHF
-	TRBJ2-7	TRBV5-1	TRBD2	TGCGCCAGCAGCTTGGAGGGGACTAGTTTCGAGCAGTACTTC	CASSLEGTSFEQYF
-	TRBJ2-1	TRBV7-6	TRBD1	TGTGCCAGCAGCTCATCGGGACAGTACCACAATGAGCAGTTCTTC	CASSSSGQYHNEQFF
-	TRBJ2-1	TRBV3-1/TRBV3-2	TRBD1	TGTGCCAGCAGCCTAGCCGGGACAGGGGTTATCCATGAGCAGTTCTTC	CASSLAGTGVIHEQFF
-	TRBJ1-1	TRBV19	TRBD1	TGTGCCAGTAGTACCCGGACAGGGGGCGCGAACACTGAAGCTTTCTTT	CASSTRTGGANTEAFF
-	TRBJ1-4	TRBV7-9	-	TGTGCCAGCAGCCACAGACTCACGACAGCTAATGAAAAACTGTTTTTT	CASSHRLTTANEKLFF
-	TRBJ2-2	TRBV5-4	-	TGTGCCAGCAGCCAGGACAGCTTGAACACCGGGGAGCTGTTTTTT	CASSQDSLNTGELFF
-	TRBJ1-2	TRBV6-6	-	TGTGCCAGCAGAAAGGGAGAGGACGGCTACACCTTC	CASRKGEDGYTF
-	TRBJ2-3	TRBV29-1	TRBD2	TGCAGCGCACAGGGACTAGCGGACACAGATACGCAGTATTTT	CSAQGLADTDTQYF